The subject of this entry is one T cell receptor (beta chain). The record originates from a study of blood T cell repertoires in COVID-19. Study information: Italy, Spain and the United States were the sources of the convalescent and acute COVID-19 samples. From T cells, B-cell-depleted T cells, or PBMCs came the material, which was cDNA or gDNA.

As processed by the authors: Using reference gene primer amplification, nucleated cell counts were estimated. Only in-frame clones appear in the TCRdb table, and some are missing; sequencing was by immunoSEQ multiplex PCR. That table is the source of V, J and clone size, and D and trimming were worked out from the DNA. The sample shows 350,000 to 450,000 clones, roughly 86% of them seen only once. The length of the CDR3 is 17 residues. Germline V lookup: CDR1 PRHDT, CDR2 FYEKMQ (reference sequence). V gave up 3 bases and J gave up 10 bases; unmatched junction bases: 11. Input material: peripheral blood. The sequence was collected from a human donor in a cohort sampled during active COVID-19. J is TRBJ2-1 and V is TRBV13; 14 bases are a match to TRBD2. This chain's CDR3 is CASSFGTSGRLGSEQFF. The CDR3 DNA is TGTGCCAGCAGCTTCGGGACTAGCGGGAGATTGGGGAGCGAGCAGTTCTTC. Looking up the rest from reference TRBV13 and TRBJ2-1 gives the full variable domain: AAGVIQSPRHLIKEKRETATLKCYPIPRHDTVYWYQQGPGQDPQFLISFYEKMQSDKGSIPDRFSAQQFSDYHSELNMSSLELGDSALYFCASSFGTSGRLGSEQFFGPGTRLTVL.